This TCR beta chain was obtained from a study of blood T cell repertoires in COVID-19. Study in general: Samples of COVID-19 (acute and convalescent) were obtained from the United States, Italy and Spain.

TCRdb keeps only in-frame clones here, not all; method: immunoSEQ multiplex PCR. In the table there are approximately 150,000 clones, around 81% of which are singletons. CDR1 and CDR2 (germline): SNHLY, FYNNEI. Trimming removed 6 bases from V and 0 bases from J, with 5 bases in between. The CDR3 has 12 amino acids. On this clone: This sample also contains other DNA sequences that code for the same CDR3.

Sequenced: peripheral blood. The TCR sequence derives from a woman older than 75 with COVID-19, enrolled during active disease. V is TRBV2 and J is TRBJ1-2; no reliable D call. CDR3 DNA: TGTGCCAGCAGGGCCCCTAACTATGGCTACACCTTC. Translation: CASRAPNYGYTF.